Shown below are 26 T cell receptor beta chains from a single sample sequenced in a study of graft-versus-host responses after intestinal transplantation. Some clones are missing from TCRdb's copy, which holds only in-frame ones; the method was immunoSEQ multiplex PCR. The sample yields 35,000 to 45,000 clones, roughly 94% seen once. For these receptors, no antigen is known. The starting material was unstimulated CD4+ T cells sorted from spleen or lymph node cells, obtained before transplant. The origin of the receptors is a human donor who was the organ donor for an intestinal transplant.

This sequence joins TRBV6-5 and TRBJ2-7; D unclear. V dropped 5 bases and J dropped 4 bases, with 9 bases sitting between them. Germline V gene data show CDR1 as MNHEY and CDR2 as SVGAGI. There are 12 residues in the CDR3. The CDR3 DNA reads as TGTGCCAGCAGTACCTCTAGGTACGAGCAGTACTTC. Translated, it gives CASSTSRYEQYF.

The chain combines TRBV28 with TRBJ2-7; a possible D gene is TRBD1 (6 bases). Germline values: CDR1 MDHEN, CDR2 SYDVKM. Trimming removed 6 bases at V and 5 bases at J, with 17 bases between. This CDR3 contains 14 residues. This CDR3 is CASSSSGTGNEQYF. CDR3 DNA: TGTGCCAGCAGCTCGTCAGGAACAGGGAACGAGCAGTACTTC.

This chain connects TRBV6-1 to TRBJ2-1; D call uncertain. Germline V CDR1 and CDR2: MNHNS, SASEGT. Deletions cut 5 bases from V and 2 bases from J, with 7 bases between. CDR3 length equals 13 residues. CDR3 residues: CASSSQTYNEQFF. The DNA of the CDR3 is TGTGCCAGCAGTTCCCAGACCTACAATGAGCAGTTCTTC.

This clone showed up just once. The chain combines TRBV11-2 with TRBJ1-1; D may be TRBD1 (5 bases). CDR1 is SGHAT and CDR2 is FQNNGV in the germline V gene. V lost 5 bases, J lost 3 bases, and 25 bases lay in between. The CDR3 runs to 18 residues. Written as DNA, the CDR3 is TGTGCCAGCAGCAGGAGGCCCCCGGGGACGGTGGGGGACACTGAAGCTTTCTTT. Protein product: CASSRRPPGTVGDTEAFF.

Written as DNA, the CDR3 is TGTGCCAGCAGTTTACCCCGGACAGGGCTCTATGGCTACACCTTC. It specifies CASSLPRTGLYGYTF. This chain joins TRBV5-4 and TRBJ1-2, with 8 bases lining up with TRBD1. Germline V CDR1 and CDR2: SGHNT, YYREEE (reference sequence). The CDR3 sequence is 15 residues long. With 5 bases clipped from V and 4 bases from J, the junction kept 10 bases outside the gene matches.

This sequence joins TRBV5-4 and TRBJ2-1; D remains ambiguous. The CDR3 consists of 13 residues. V was cut by 6 bases and J by 5 bases, with 12 bases left in between. The V gene's germline CDR1 is SGHNT and CDR2 YYREEE (reference sequence). The CDR3 protein is CASTFLPDNEQFF. The CDR3 DNA reads TGTGCCAGCACCTTCTTGCCGGACAATGAGCAGTTCTTC.

This sequence joins TRBV7-7 and TRBJ2-5, with D maybe TRBD2 (5 bases). The CDR3 has 16 amino acids. Between the trimmed V and J ends, which lost 2 bases and 4 bases, there was a span of 17 bases. CDR1 is SSHAT, CDR2 FNYEAQ, per germline (reference sequence). The CDR3 reads CASSLTAGVGSETQYF. The CDR3 nucleotides read TGTGCCAGCAGCTTAACGGCGGGCGTGGGTTCAGAGACCCAGTACTTC.

The rearrangement uses TRBV9 and TRBJ2-1; TRBD2 matches 10 bases. Germline V gene lookup returns CDR1 SGDLS and CDR2 YYNGEE. The CDR3 loop spans 14 amino acids. Trimming took 4 bases from V and 12 from J; bases not matched to a gene: 10. CDR3 loop: CASSFPSGGGGQFF. CDR3 coding DNA: TGTGCCAGCAGCTTCCCGAGCGGGGGGGGCGGGCAGTTCTTC.

The chain is built from TRBV5-1 and TRBJ2-2; D gene uncertain. The CDR3 loop spans 14 amino acids. In germline, CDR1 is SGHRS, CDR2 YFSETQ. V lost 1 base to trimming and J lost 4 bases, with 8 bases between them. The CDR3 protein is CASSLNRGTGELFF. The CDR3 nucleotides read TGCGCCAGCAGCTTGAATAGAGGCACCGGGGAGCTGTTTTTT.

The chain employs TRBV5-5 and TRBJ1-6, with D possibly being TRBD1 (6 bases). The CDR3 consists of 17 residues. Germline V gene data show CDR1 as SGHKS and CDR2 as YYEKEE (reference sequence). The V end was cut by 0 bases, the J end by 6 bases, with 16 bases between. The chain's CDR3 is CASSLVLGGLSNSPLHF. The DNA for the CDR3 is TGTGCCAGCAGCTTGGTTTTGGGGGGGCTGAGTAATTCACCCCTCCACTTT.

This CDR3 is CASSLRNFSSYNSPLHF. The CDR3 bases are TGTGCCAGCAGTCTCAGGAATTTTAGCTCCTATAATTCACCCCTCCACTTT. V gene TRBV28 combines with J gene TRBJ1-6; D is unresolved. In germline, CDR1 is MDHEN, CDR2 SYDVKM. The CDR3 length is 17 residues. Trimming left V 5 bases short and J 0 bases short, with 14 bases between.

In its sample, this clone was seen once. This chain joins TRBV28 and TRBJ1-5; no clear D gene. Trimming pared 6 bases from V and 3 bases from J, leaving 6 bases between. This CDR3 is built from 12 residues. CDR1 is MDHEN, CDR2 SYDVKM, per germline. As DNA, the CDR3 is TGTGCCAGCAGACACAACAATCAGCCCCAGCATTTT. This sequence encodes CASRHNNQPQHF.

J is TRBJ2-7 and V is TRBV6-1, with 9 bases lining up with TRBD2. Germline trimming cut 2 bases from V and 5 bases from J; bases unmatched to any gene: 4. Germline V gives CDR1 MNHNS, CDR2 SASEGT. This CDR3 has 14 amino acids. The CDR3 loop reads CASSERGTSNEQYF. The CDR3 region has the DNA TGTGCCAGCAGTGAACGAGGGACTAGCAACGAGCAGTACTTC.

The rearrangement uses TRBV4-1 and TRBJ2-7; D remains unclear. The ends were cut back, 8 bases at V and 1 base at J, with 6 bases in the middle. CDR1 is MGHRA, CDR2 YSYEKL, per germline. The CDR3 sequence is 11 residues long. CDR3 sequence: CASPRSYEQYF. In DNA form, the CDR3 reads TGCGCCAGCCCGCGATCCTACGAGCAGTACTTC.

V usage is TRBV5-1 and J usage is TRBJ1-1, with 8 bases identical to TRBD1. This CDR3 has 14 amino acids. The germline V gene encodes CDR1 SGHRS and CDR2 YFSETQ. Losses at the gene ends were 3 bases for V and 1 base for J; bases not matched to a gene: 2. The CDR3 sequence: CASSSDRGNTEAFF. CDR3 nucleotide sequence: TGCGCCAGCAGCTCAGACAGGGGGAACACTGAAGCTTTCTTT. The complete variable domain, with remaining parts taken from reference TRBV5-1 and TRBJ1-1, reads KAGVTQTPRYLIKTRGQQVTLSCSPISGHRSVSWYQQTPGQGLQFLFEYFSETQRNKGNFPGRFSGRQFSNSRSEMNVSTLELGDSALYLCASSSDRGNTEAFFGQGTRLTVV.

V usage is TRBV9 and J usage is TRBJ1-4, with no clear D. The V end was cut by 3 bases, the J end by 2 bases, with 11 bases between. CDR3 length equals 15 residues. Germline CDR1 is SGDLS and CDR2 is YYNGEE. Here the CDR3 DNA reads TGTGCCAGCAGCGCCCGTAGAGATACTAATGAAAAACTGTTTTTT. It translates to CASSARRDTNEKLFF.

The V and J genes are TRBV10-3 and TRBJ1-2; tentatively, D is TRBD1 (6 bases). CDR1 and CDR2 from the germline V gene are ENHRY and SYGVKD. Trimming took off 2 bases at V and 2 bases at J, with 15 bases between the two ends. CDR3 length equals 16 residues. CDR3 sequence (DNA): TGTGCCATCAGTGAGCCTCCGCGACAGGACAACTATGGCTACACCTTC. Its protein product is CAISEPPRQDNYGYTF.

As regards this clone: The junction and the germline gene differ at one end; a read error may be behind it. The chain is built from TRBV2 and TRBJ1-2; the D gene is possibly TRBD1 (5 bases). Germline values: CDR1 SNHLY, CDR2 FYNNEI. This CDR3 has 13 residues. The CDR3 DNA reads TGTACCAGCGGATTAGTAGGGGCCTATGGCTACACCTTC. Translation gives CTSGLVGAYGYTF.

The chain joins TRBV5-1 to TRBJ2-7, with TRBD1 matching over 10 bases. Trimming took 0 bases from V and 6 from J; bases not matched to a gene: 9. The CDR3 has 16 residues. The germline gives CDR1 SGHRS, CDR2 YFSETQ. Here the CDR3 reads CASSLAPGQGFIEQYF. The CDR3 coding sequence is TGCGCCAGCAGCTTGGCCCCGGGACAGGGGTTCATCGAGCAGTACTTC.

The chain carries TRBV7-9 and TRBJ2-1; possibly TRBD2 for D (7 bases). CDR3 length equals 15 residues. V lost 0 bases and J 9 bases, leaving 15 bases between the germline ends. The germline V gene encodes CDR1 SEHNR and CDR2 FQNEAQ (reference sequence). The CDR3: CASSLAIAGAVEQFF. The CDR3 DNA sequence: TGTGCCAGCAGCTTAGCGATCGCGGGGGCGGTTGAGCAGTTCTTC.

The genes are TRBV2 and TRBJ2-7; weak D call: TRBD1 (6 bases). The V end was cut by 6 bases, the J end by 5 bases, with 14 bases between. The CDR3 runs to 13 residues. Germline values: CDR1 SNHLY, CDR2 FYNNEI. In DNA, the CDR3 is TGTGCCAGCAGAAACAGGGCAACACACGAGCAGTACTTC. Encoded protein: CASRNRATHEQYF.

This clone was counted only a few times. V usage is TRBV5-8 and J usage is TRBJ1-4; TRBD1 aligns across 10 bases. Germline lookup yields CDR1 SGHTS and CDR2 YDEGEE. The CDR3 runs 15 residues. V shed 4 bases, J shed 8 bases, and the junction held 8 bases outside the gene matches. In DNA form, the CDR3 reads TGTGCCAGCAGCCCCCGGGACAGGGGCTTGGAAAAACTGTTTTTT. It codes for CASSPRDRGLEKLFF.

V gene TRBV7-2 combines with J gene TRBJ2-5; tentative D call: TRBD1 (6 bases). The CDR3 covers 15 residues. The V gene lost 3 bases and the J gene lost 1 base, with 12 bases spanning the gap. CDR1 and CDR2 (germline): SGHTA, FQGNSA. The CDR3 DNA sequence: TGTGCCAGCAGCTTGGGTGGGGGCGGCCAAGAGACCCAGTACTTC. Protein: CASSLGGGGQETQYF. Together with reference TRBV7-2 and TRBJ2-5, the CDR3 gives the full variable domain: GAGVSQSPSNKVTEKGKDVELRCDPISGHTALYWYRQSLGQGLEFLIYFQGNSAPDKSGLPSDRFSAERTGGSVSTLTIQRTQQEDSAVYLCASSLGGGGQETQYFGPGTRLLVL.

The CDR3, as DNA: TGTGCCAGCAGCGTCGGGGGCATGAACACTGAAGCTTTCTTT. This gives the protein CASSVGGMNTEAFF. The V call is TRBV9, the J call TRBJ1-1, with D possibly matching TRBD1 (6 bases). V lost 2 bases and J lost 0, with 8 bases in between. The length of the CDR3 is 14 residues. Germline V lookup: CDR1 SGDLS, CDR2 YYNGEE.

The V and J genes are TRBV7-3 and TRBJ2-2, with D tentatively TRBD1 (6 bases). V lost 6 bases and J lost 2, with 13 bases in between. The CDR3 totals 15 residues. Per germline, CDR1 SGHTA and CDR2 FQGTGA. The chain's CDR3 is CASSQVGGNTGELFF. For the CDR3, the DNA is TGTGCCAGCAGTCAAGTAGGGGGAAACACCGGGGAGCTGTTTTTT.

V gene TRBV7-3 combines with J gene TRBJ2-3; 13 positions match TRBD2. The CDR3 extends over 18 amino acids. Germline loops: CDR1 SGHTA, CDR2 FQGTGA. The V and J ends lost 2 bases and 4 bases, in that order; junction bases with no gene match: 9. The CDR3 sequence is CASSLGLAGVGRSDTQYF. CDR3 DNA: TGTGCCAGCAGCTTAGGACTAGCGGGGGTCGGGAGGTCAGATACGCAGTATTTT.